The rows below give T cell receptor beta chains drawn from one sample of a study of PD-1 blockade in mismatch repair-deficient tumors. Data came from immunoSEQ multiplex PCR; TCRdb stores just in-frame clones and leaves some out. This sample has roughly 130,000 clones, with 88% found just once. Sequenced material: peripheral blood, taken just over 70 weeks after starting pembrolizumab. The receptors stem from an adult with mismatch repair-deficient cancer. The CDR3 runs from the conserved cysteine through the conserved F or W. D genes are given only for firm matches. Size values are once, few and many counts, or a class for expanded clones, and some rows have none.

J: TRBJ1-2
size: .
V: TRBV28
length: 14
D: .
DNA: TGTGCCAGCAGTTTAAGCGGACAGAACTATGGCTACACCTTC
CDR3: CASSLSGQNYGYTF

J: TRBJ2-3
size: .
V: TRBV5-3
length: 15
D: .
DNA: TGTGCCAGAAGCCCGGGGCAGCCGACCACAGATACGCAGTATTTT
CDR3: CARSPGQPTTDTQYF

J: TRBJ2-7
size: .
V: TRBV7-2
length: 14
D: .
DNA: TGTGCCAGCAGCCCCGAGACCAGTTACTACGAGCAGTACTTC
CDR3: CASSPETSYYEQYF

J: TRBJ2-5
size: .
V: TRBV5-4
length: 14
D: .
DNA: TGTGCCAGCAGCTTGGCGGCCCGCCTACAGACCCAGTACTTC
CDR3: CASSLAARLQTQYF

J: TRBJ2-7
size: .
V: TRBV11-3
length: 13
D: TRBD2
DNA: TGTGCCAGCAGCCTGACTAGCGGGAGTGAGCAGTACTTC
CDR3: CASSLTSGSEQYF

J: TRBJ2-2
size: .
V: TRBV5-1
length: 16
D: .
DNA: TGCGCCAGCAGCTTGCCCGGGGCCGCGAACACCGGGGAGCTGTTTTTT
CDR3: CASSLPGAANTGELFF

J: TRBJ2-7
size: .
V: TRBV6-5
length: 14
D: TRBD2
DNA: TGTGCCAGCAGTTCCTCCCCGGGAGGCCACGAGCAGTACTTC
CDR3: CASSSSPGGHEQYF

J: TRBJ1-4
size: .
V: TRBV7-9
length: 16
D: TRBD1
DNA: TGTGCCAGCAGCACCTCAGGTCGGACAGGGGGTGAAAAACTGTTTTTT
CDR3: CASSTSGRTGGEKLFF

J: TRBJ2-1
size: .
V: TRBV29-1
length: 12
D: .
DNA: TGCAGCGTCCTAAGCCAGGGCGGTGAGCAGTTCTTC
CDR3: CSVLSQGGEQFF

J: TRBJ1-1
size: .
V: TRBV18
length: 16
D: .
DNA: TGTGCCAGCTCACCCTCGGGAGGCCAAGACTCCGAGGAAGCTTTCTTT
CDR3: CASSPSGGQDSEEAFF

J: TRBJ2-7
size: .
V: TRBV6-6
length: 14
D: .
DNA: TGTGCCAGCAGTTACGGCGGGATCGGCTACGAGCAGTACTTC
CDR3: CASSYGGIGYEQYF

J: TRBJ2-3
size: .
V: TRBV29-1
length: 18
D: .
DNA: TGCAGCGTTTGGGACAGGGGATACCTAGCGGGAGGACCAGATACGCAGTATTTT
CDR3: CSVWDRGYLAGGPDTQYF

J: TRBJ2-1
size: .
V: TRBV7-9
length: 15
D: .
DNA: TGTGCCAGCAGCTTCGACAGATTCATCGGCAATGAGCAGTTCTTC
CDR3: CASSFDRFIGNEQFF

J: TRBJ2-3
size: .
V: TRBV2
length: 16
D: .
DNA: TGTGCCAGCATCCTACGGACCGACAGGCTCACAGATACGCAGTATTTT
CDR3: CASILRTDRLTDTQYF

J: TRBJ2-2
size: once
V: TRBV7-8
length: 15
D: TRBD1
DNA: TGTGCCAGCAGCTCAGAGACAGGGGCCGCCGGGGAGCTGTTTTTT
CDR3: CASSSETGAAGELFF

J: TRBJ2-1
size: .
V: TRBV27
length: 15
D: TRBD1
DNA: TGTGCCAGCAGTTTTTCCGGGACAGGACTTAATGAGCAGTTCTTC
CDR3: CASSFSGTGLNEQFF

J: TRBJ2-2
size: .
V: TRBV4-1
length: 19
D: TRBD2
DNA: TGCGCCAGCAGCCAAGGCGGGACTAGCGGGAGGATAAACACCGGGGAGCTGTTTTTT
CDR3: CASSQGGTSGRINTGELFF

J: TRBJ2-7
size: .
V: TRBV27
length: 12
D: TRBD1
DNA: TGTGCCAGCCGGACAGGGTCCTACGAGCAGTACTTC
CDR3: CASRTGSYEQYF

J: TRBJ2-7
size: .
V: TRBV5-1
length: 14
D: .
DNA: TGCGCCAGCAGCTTGGTATTAGGGGGCTACGAGCAGTACTTC
CDR3: CASSLVLGGYEQYF

J: TRBJ2-1
size: few
V: TRBV28
length: 13
D: TRBD1
DNA: TGTGCCAGCAGCCAACCAGGGGGCTATGAGCAGTTCTTC
CDR3: CASSQPGGYEQFF

J: TRBJ1-1
size: few
V: TRBV28
length: 13
D: .
DNA: TGTGCCAGCAGTCGACGAGGGCGGGATGAAGCTTTCTTT
CDR3: CASSRRGRDEAFF

J: TRBJ2-7
size: .
V: TRBV6-5
length: 15
D: .
DNA: TGTGCCAGCAGCCTAGGACAAAGATCTATCCACGAGCAGTACTTC
CDR3: CASSLGQRSIHEQYF

J: TRBJ2-1
size: once
V: TRBV15
length: 15
D: .
DNA: TGTGCCACCAGCACCCGGGACTCCTCCTACAATGAGCAGTTCTTC
CDR3: CATSTRDSSYNEQFF

J: TRBJ2-1
size: .
V: TRBV28
length: 18
D: TRBD2
DNA: TGTGCCAGCAGATCCGGGACTAGCGGGATAGACTCCTACAATGAGCAGTTCTTC
CDR3: CASRSGTSGIDSYNEQFF

J: TRBJ2-5
size: .
V: TRBV5-1
length: 15
D: .
DNA: TGCGCCAGCAGCTTGTTTGGAGCGGACCAAGAGACCCAGTACTTC
CDR3: CASSLFGADQETQYF

J: TRBJ1-2
size: .
V: TRBV28
length: 13
D: .
DNA: TGTGCCAGTGGTCGGGGAGGCTCCTATGGCTACACCTTC
CDR3: CASGRGGSYGYTF

J: TRBJ2-3
size: .
V: TRBV2
length: 14
D: TRBD2
DNA: TGTGCCAGCAGAAATAGCGGGAGGACAGATACGCAGTATTTT
CDR3: CASRNSGRTDTQYF

J: TRBJ2-1
size: once
V: TRBV5-1
length: 16
D: TRBD2
DNA: TGCGCCAGCAGCTCGGATAGCGGGAGGGGGTACAATGAGCAGTTCTTC
CDR3: CASSSDSGRGYNEQFF

J: TRBJ2-1
size: .
V: TRBV13
length: 15
D: TRBD2
DNA: TGTGCCAGCAGCTACGGGGACTACTCCTACAATGAGCAGTTCTTC
CDR3: CASSYGDYSYNEQFF

J: TRBJ2-1
size: .
V: TRBV5-1
length: 12
D: .
DNA: TGCGCCAGCAGCCTTATCTACAATGAGCAGTTCTTC
CDR3: CASSLIYNEQFF